This TCR beta chain is from a study of T cell changes during pregnancy in multiple sclerosis (dated by TCRdb to between 2018 and 2020). About the full investigation: The study examined how the T cell repertoire changed over the course of pregnancy in women with multiple sclerosis.

Note on this clone: No antigen is known for it. There are no base qualities to consult, and no much larger clone falls within one base.

From a lookup of the germline V gene, CDR1 and CDR2 are SGDLS and YYNGEE. Reading from cysteine to phenylalanine, the CDR3 counts 11 amino acids. Solely the CDR3 DNA is kept, with 33 bases framed from the first base. Relative to germline, V is 5 bases shorter and J is 6 bases shorter, with 8 bases between their ends. The method was the immunoSEQ multiplex PCR assay. This immuneACCESS table, as held by TCRdb, lists in-frame sequences with V and J called but not all clones. Of the missing ones, under half trace to an unresolved V gene in checked studies; the others have no known cause. The sample table contains 95,000 to 100,000 clones; only one count was recorded for around 92% of them. Approximately 2.2% of the sample lies in the top ten.

The sample here was peripheral blood, taken after pregnancy. This receptor chain uses TRBV9 and TRBJ1-2; possibly the D gene is TRBD1, per 5 matching bases. The receptor's source is a female donor in good health, enrolled as a control in a pregnancy study. The nucleotides read TGTGCCAGCAGGGTGACAGATGGCTACACCTTC. This codes for CASRVTDGYTF.